These T cell receptor beta chains were read from a single sample in a study of read filtering for tumor transcriptome and immune sequencing. TCRdb re-called the reads through MiXCR, storing one row per CDR3 protein. This sample has approximately 140,000 distinct CDR3 sequences, with roughly an eighth found just once. Sequencing used a population of CD138-negative cells sorted from bone marrow. These receptors were taken from a donor at least 40 years old with multiple myeloma. CDR3s include the opening cysteine and the closing phenylalanine or tryptophan. Each record gives: V gene, J gene, clone size, CDR3 length, D gene, CDR3 protein, CDR3 DNA. A D gene is named only where the DNA matches it firmly. Clone size is stated in some rows and not others, as once, few, many or a class when expanded.

v_gene: TRBV7-9; j_gene: TRBJ1-1; abundance: many; len: 15; d_gene: TRBD1; CDR3aa: CASSNGTGLNTEAFF; CDR3nt: TGTGCCAGCAGCAACGGGACAGGGCTGAACACTGAAGCTTTCTTT
v_gene: TRBV6-2/TRBV6-3; j_gene: TRBJ1-5; abundance: many; len: 13; d_gene: NA; CDR3aa: CASSSQGYQPQHF; CDR3nt: TGTGCCAGCAGTTCACAGGGATATCAGCCCCAGCATTTT
v_gene: TRBV7-9; j_gene: TRBJ2-2; abundance: many; len: 14; d_gene: TRBD2; CDR3aa: CASSIGLAGGELFF; CDR3nt: TGTGCCAGCAGCATCGGACTAGCTGGCGGGGAGCTGTTTTTT
v_gene: TRBV10-2; j_gene: TRBJ2-3; abundance: many; len: 15; d_gene: NA; CDR3aa: CASSESKIVADTQYF; CDR3nt: TGCGCCAGCAGTGAGTCGAAGATAGTGGCAGATACGCAGTATTTT
v_gene: TRBV5-5; j_gene: TRBJ1-1; abundance: many; len: 13; d_gene: NA; CDR3aa: CASSFQVPTEAFF; CDR3nt: TGTGCCAGCAGCTTCCAGGTCCCCACTGAAGCTTTCTTT
v_gene: TRBV20-1; j_gene: TRBJ2-3; abundance: many; len: 16; d_gene: TRBD2; CDR3aa: CSARGYSGISTDTQYF; CDR3nt: TGCAGTGCTCGAGGTTATAGCGGGATCAGCACAGATACGCAGTATTTT
v_gene: TRBV11-2; j_gene: TRBJ2-7; abundance: few; len: 15; d_gene: TRBD2; CDR3aa: CASSREGTSGYEQYF; CDR3nt: TGTGCCAGCAGCCGAGAAGGGACTAGCGGGTACGAGCAGTACTTC
v_gene: TRBV27; j_gene: TRBJ2-7; abundance: many; len: 15; d_gene: NA; CDR3aa: CASSLFPAGNSEQYF; CDR3nt: TGTGCCAGCAGTTTATTCCCGGCCGGAAATTCCGAGCAGTACTTC
v_gene: TRBV11-2; j_gene: TRBJ2-2; abundance: NA; len: 13; d_gene: NA; CDR3aa: CASSLILLGELFF; CDR3nt: TGTGCCAGCAGCCTAATTCTTCTCGGGGAGCTGTTTTTT
v_gene: TRBV6-2/TRBV6-3; j_gene: TRBJ1-4; abundance: many; len: 15; d_gene: NA; CDR3aa: CASSSRWEGPTKLFF; CDR3nt: TGTGCCAGCAGTTCCCGCTGGGAGGGACCAACTAAACTGTTTTTT
v_gene: TRBV5-1; j_gene: TRBJ2-7; abundance: NA; len: 15; d_gene: TRBD2; CDR3aa: CASSFAGASSYEQYF; CDR3nt: TGCGCCAGCAGCTTCGCGGGAGCCAGCTCCTACGAGCAGTACTTC
v_gene: TRBV20-1; j_gene: TRBJ1-1; abundance: many; len: 14; d_gene: NA; CDR3aa: CSARGDSLNTEAFF; CDR3nt: TGCAGTGCTAGAGGAGACAGCTTGAACACTGAAGCTTTCTTT
v_gene: TRBV7-6; j_gene: TRBJ2-7; abundance: many; len: 16; d_gene: TRBD2; CDR3aa: CASSSGTSGRPYEQYF; CDR3nt: TGTGCCAGCAGCTCCGGGACTAGCGGGAGGCCCTACGAGCAGTACTTC
v_gene: TRBV20-1; j_gene: TRBJ1-1; abundance: many; len: 15; d_gene: TRBD1; CDR3aa: CSARAGQGLNAEAFF; CDR3nt: TGCAGTGCTAGAGCGGGACAGGGTTTAAACGCGGAAGCTTTCTTT
v_gene: TRBV7-9; j_gene: TRBJ2-3; abundance: NA; len: 18; d_gene: NA; CDR3aa: CASSLRVTGRLGTDTQYF; CDR3nt: TGTGCCAGCAGCTTACGTGTGACAGGACGTCTTGGCACAGATACGCAGTATTTT
v_gene: TRBV5-1; j_gene: TRBJ2-2; abundance: many; len: 16; d_gene: TRBD2; CDR3aa: CASRRTSGTNTGELFF; CDR3nt: TGCGCCAGCAGACGGACTAGCGGAACAAACACCGGGGAGCTGTTTTTT